What follows are 17 T cell receptor beta chains derived from one specimen sequenced in a study of blood T cell repertoires in COVID-19. The repertoire was sequenced with immunoSEQ multiplex PCR; TCRdb's copy has only in-frame clones and lacks some. This table has roughly 250,000 clones, around 85% appearing once. The sequenced sample was PBMCs or T cells enriched from blood (not recorded which). The origin of the receptors is a young woman who had recovered from COVID-19.

The J gene is TRBJ1-5, the V gene TRBV3-1 (or the pseudogene TRBV3-2), with a weak D call TRBD1 (5 bases). V lost 6 bases to trimming and J lost 7 bases, with 22 bases between them. Germline loops: CDR1 LGHDT, CDR2 YNNKEL (reference sequence). The CDR3 loop spans 16 amino acids. CDR3 DNA sequence: TGTGCCAGCAGTCCCTATCTTGACAGTGGGTTACAGCCCCAGCATTTT. Translated, it gives CASSPYLDSGLQPQHF.

The chain carries TRBV3-1 (or the pseudogene TRBV3-2) and TRBJ1-5; possible D gene TRBD1, 5 bases. Per the germline V gene, CDR1 is LGHDT and CDR2 is YNNKEL (reference sequence). Trimming took off 1 base at V and 0 bases at J, with 7 bases between the two ends. The CDR3 runs to 15 residues. The CDR3 bases are TGTGCCAGCAGCCAAGGCCAGGGTAGCAATCAGCCCCAGCATTTT. Amino acid sequence: CASSQGQGSNQPQHF.

The chain employs TRBV11-2 and TRBJ2-7; the match to TRBD1 covers 11 bases. Germline CDR1 is SGHAT and CDR2 is FQNNGV. The trim removed 1 base at V and 0 bases at J, leaving 5 bases unmatched. CDR3 size: 17 residues. CDR3 in DNA: TGTGCCAGCAGCTTAGGGACAGGGGGCCTTTCCTCCTACGAGCAGTACTTC. Amino acids: CASSLGTGGLSSYEQYF. Filled out from reference TRBV11-2 and TRBJ2-7, the complete variable domain reads EAGVAQSPRYKIIEKRQSVAFWCNPISGHATLYWYQQILGQGPKLLIQFQNNGVVDDSQLPKDRFSAERLKGVDSTLKIQPAKLEDSAVYLCASSLGTGGLSSYEQYFGPGTRLTVT.

The chain combines TRBV6-5 with TRBJ2-1, with a possible D match to TRBD2 (6 bases). CDR3 length: 13 residues. Trimming took 4 bases from V and 9 from J, leaving 13 bases between them. Germline V lookup: CDR1 MNHEY, CDR2 SVGAGI. In nucleotides, the CDR3 is TGTGCCAGCAGTTTTCAGGACGGGGGTGAGCAGTTCTTC. It codes for CASSFQDGGEQFF.

The chain joins TRBV10-1 to TRBJ1-6; weak D call: TRBD1 (5 bases). This CDR3 contains 16 residues. Germline CDR1 and CDR2: WNHNN and SYGVQD (reference sequence). The ends were cut back, 4 bases at V and 3 bases at J, with 13 bases in the middle. CDR3 in amino acids: CASSVGRALYNSPLHF. As DNA, the CDR3 is TGCGCCAGCAGTGTGGGCAGGGCCCTCTATAATTCACCCCTCCACTTT.

This clone has a handful of counts. V usage is TRBV14 and J usage is TRBJ1-4; D gene uncertain. The V end was cut by 1 base, the J end by 6 bases, with 9 bases between. The V gene's germline CDR1 is SGHDN and CDR2 FVKESK. The CDR3 contains 14 residues. CDR3 sequence (DNA): TGTGCCAGCAGCCAAGCGTGGCGGTATGAAAAACTGTTTTTT. This sequence encodes CASSQAWRYEKLFF.

This sequence joins TRBV11-3 and TRBJ2-3; maybe TRBD1 (6 bases). Germline loops: CDR1 SGHNT, CDR2 YENEEA. The CDR3 runs 17 residues. Trimming took off 1 base at V and 2 bases at J, with 16 bases between the two ends. CDR3 DNA sequence: TGTGCCAGCAGCTTAGGAGCCAGGACAGATCCCACAGATACGCAGTATTTT. Protein: CASSLGARTDPTDTQYF.

V and J are TRBV11-3 and TRBJ2-1; D is uncertain. V was shortened by 0 bases and J by 0 bases, with 9 bases between the two germline ends. Germline CDR1 and CDR2: SGHNT and YENEEA. The CDR3 totals 16 residues. In DNA form, the CDR3 reads TGTGCCAGCAGCTTAGATGGCGGAAGCTCCTACAATGAGCAGTTCTTC. Translation gives CASSLDGGSSYNEQFF. The full variable domain, in which reference TRBV11-3 and TRBJ2-1 provide the parts outside the CDR3, is EAGVVQSPRYKIIEKKQPVAFWCNPISGHNTLYWYLQNLGQGPELLIRYENEEAVDDSQLPKDRFSAERLKGVDSTLKIQPAELGDSAVYLCASSLDGGSSYNEQFFGPGTRLTVL.

The chain employs TRBV9 and TRBJ2-2; TRBD2 is a possible D gene (5 bases). This CDR3 has 18 residues. Germline loops: CDR1 SGDLS, CDR2 YYNGEE. V was trimmed by 0 bases and J by 7 bases, leaving 22 bases between them. The CDR3 sequence is CASSVARDSGYVGGELFF. The CDR3 DNA reads TGTGCCAGCAGCGTAGCCCGAGATTCGGGGTATGTCGGCGGGGAGCTGTTTTTT. The whole variable domain, filled in from reference TRBV9 and TRBJ2-2, reads DSGVTQTPKHLITATGQRVTLRCSPRSGDLSVYWYQQSLDQGLQFLIQYYNGEERAKGNILERFSAQQFPDLHSELNLSSLELGDSALYFCASSVARDSGYVGGELFFGEGSRLTVL.

The V gene is TRBV4-1, the J gene TRBJ2-2; D perhaps matches TRBD1 (5 bases). CDR1 and CDR2 (germline): MGHRA, YSYEKL. The CDR3 is 12 residues long. Trimming cost V 11 bases and J 3 bases, with 10 bases left between them. The CDR3 loop is CAVQVDTGELFF. The CDR3 nucleotides read TGCGCCGTACAGGTGGACACCGGGGAGCTGTTTTTT.

Concerning this clone: Its ends do not fully match the called genes, so a read error is possible. The chain couples TRBV10-3 to TRBJ2-2, with TRBD2 matching over 7 bases. Germline V CDR1 and CDR2: ENHRY, SYGVKD. The CDR3 is 16 amino acids. CDR3 amino acids: CAISESSGTNAGELFF. CDR3 DNA: TGTGCCATCAGTGAGTCCAGCGGGACGAACGCCGGGGAGCTGTTTTTT.

J is TRBJ1-6 and V is TRBV6-5; 7 bases line up with TRBD1. Germline V gene data show CDR1 as MNHEY and CDR2 as SVGAGI. Germline trimming cut 5 bases from V and 2 bases from J; bases unmatched to any gene: 3. This CDR3 comprises 15 residues. CDR3 coding DNA: TGTGCCAGCAGTCTCGGGACAGCCTATAATTCACCCCTCCACTTT. It encodes CASSLGTAYNSPLHF.

The chain recombines TRBV3-1 (or the pseudogene TRBV3-2) with TRBJ2-1, with 8 bases that match TRBD2. Looked up from germline, CDR1 is LGHDT and CDR2 is YNNKEL (reference sequence). J gave up 9 bases and V 4 bases, and 8 bases lay outside the gene matches. The CDR3 runs to 14 residues. CDR3 amino acids: CASSLAGRAGEQFF. For the CDR3, the DNA is TGTGCCAGCAGCCTTGCCGGGAGGGCGGGTGAGCAGTTCTTC.

The chain recombines TRBV24-1 with TRBJ2-1; TRBD2 matches at 15 bases. V gave up 3 bases and J gave up 7 bases; unmatched junction bases: 6. Germline loops: CDR1 KGHDR, CDR2 SFDVKD. CDR3 length: 17 amino acids. DNA of the CDR3: TGTGCCACCAGTGATCCAGCGGGGACTAGCGGGAGGAATGAGCAGTTCTTC. Its protein product is CATSDPAGTSGRNEQFF.

The chain has TRBV6-5 and TRBJ1-1, with TRBD1 as a possible D gene (6 bases). The CDR3 runs to 13 residues. Trimming pared 7 bases from V and 10 bases from J, leaving 19 bases between. The germline V gene encodes CDR1 MNHEY and CDR2 SVGAGI. CDR3 nucleotide sequence: TGTGCCAGCACCCAGACCCTTCAGGGGAGAGCTTTCTTT. Residues: CASTQTLQGRAFF.

V is TRBV7-8 and J is TRBJ1-2; no clear D. There are 17 residues in the CDR3. V lost 5 bases and J 3 bases, leaving 22 bases between the germline ends. Germline CDR1 SGHVS, CDR2 FQNEAQ. CDR3 DNA sequence: TGTGCCAGCAGCCCACGGGAGGGTTGGTTTTATGACTATGGCTACACCTTC. Residues: CASSPREGWFYDYGYTF.

The chain carries TRBV29-1 and TRBJ2-7; 9 positions agree with TRBD1. In germline, CDR1 is SQVTM, CDR2 ANQGSEA. The V and J ends lost 5 bases and 4 bases, in that order; junction bases with no gene match: 6. The CDR3 has 13 amino acids. The CDR3 bases are TGCAGCGTTCCGGGACAGGGCCTGTACGAGCAGTACTTC. It encodes CSVPGQGLYEQYF.